The 28 T cell receptor beta chains listed next were all sequenced from one sample in a study of blood T cell repertoires in COVID-19. Clones were sequenced by immunoSEQ multiplex PCR, and TCRdb holds only the in-frame ones, with some missing. Of over 400,000 clones in the sample, about 88% were seen once. The sample taken for sequencing was peripheral blood. These receptors were collected from a woman in her forties or fifties with COVID-19, enrolled during active disease.

The V call is TRBV5-1, the J call TRBJ1-3; tentatively, D is TRBD1 (5 bases). Trimming took off 4 bases at V and 2 bases at J, with 22 bases between the two ends. The V gene's germline CDR1 is SGHRS and CDR2 YFSETQ. The CDR3 runs 18 residues. CDR3 sequence: CASSRTRGGLDPGNTIYF. Here the CDR3 DNA reads TGCGCCAGCAGCCGGACCCGGGGGGGGTTGGATCCTGGAAACACCATATATTTT.

This clone occurred once. V and J are TRBV2 and TRBJ2-1; TRBD1 might be the D (5 bases). Trimming removed 10 bases from V and 2 bases from J, with 15 bases in between. This CDR3 has 14 amino acids. Germline CDR1 SNHLY, CDR2 FYNNEI. For the CDR3, the DNA is TGTGCCACCGCTGCAGGGCCCACCTACAATGAGCAGTTCTTC. Translating it yields CATAAGPTYNEQFF.

The V gene is TRBV27, the J gene TRBJ2-5; TRBD1 matches 7 bases. The CDR3 length is 14 residues. The V segment lost 5 bases and the J segment 4 bases; nucleotides outside the gene matches: 7. Germline V lookup: CDR1 MNHEY, CDR2 SMNVEV (reference sequence). In DNA, the CDR3 is TGTGCCAGCAGTCTCCAAACAGGGGCAGAGACCCAGTACTTC. Its translation: CASSLQTGAETQYF.

This clone was seen only once. This chain uses TRBV12-3 or TRBV12-4 with TRBJ1-3; D possibly corresponds to TRBD1 (6 bases). V shed 10 bases and J shed 0 bases, with 10 bases lying between them. The CDR3 runs 13 residues. The CDR3 reads CATEDSSGNTIYF. CDR3 nucleotides: TGTGCCACCGAGGACAGCTCTGGAAACACCATATATTTT.

The J gene is TRBJ1-2, the V gene TRBV6-1; possible D gene TRBD1, 6 bases. The CDR3 length is 15 residues. V lost 3 bases and J lost 0, with 11 bases in between. The germline V gene encodes CDR1 MNHNS and CDR2 SASEGT. The DNA for the CDR3 is TGTGCCAGCAGTGACGACAGGTTAGCTAACTATGGCTACACCTTC. It yields the protein CASSDDRLANYGYTF.

V and J are TRBV5-4 and TRBJ1-1; perhaps TRBD1 as D (5 bases). Germline V CDR1 and CDR2: SGHNT, YYREEE (reference sequence). The CDR3 contains 15 residues. V gave up 4 bases and J gave up 5 bases, with 18 bases separating them. The CDR3 region is CASSDPRQGWTEAFF. CDR3 bases: TGTGCCAGCAGCGACCCGAGGCAGGGATGGACTGAAGCTTTCTTT. Variable domain in full (rest from reference TRBV5-4 and TRBJ1-1): ETGVTQSPTHLIKTRGQQVTLRCSSQSGHNTVSWYQQALGQGPQFIFQYYREEENGRGNFPPRFSGLQFPNYSSELNVNALELDDSALYLCASSDPRQGWTEAFFGQGTRLTVV.

This chain joins TRBV5-1 and TRBJ1-1; unclear D gene. The germline CDR1 and CDR2 sequences are SGHRS and YFSETQ. V shed 0 bases and J shed 1 base, with 13 bases lying between them. This CDR3 has 16 amino acids. In DNA form, the CDR3 reads TGCGCCAGCAGCTTGGTGACGGGTGGGAGGAACACTGAAGCTTTCTTT. It codes for CASSLVTGGRNTEAFF.

The chain couples TRBV4-2 to TRBJ2-1; D gene uncertain. Germline-derived CDR1 and CDR2 are LGHNA and YNFKEQ. This CDR3 has 14 amino acids. V lost 7 bases to trimming and J lost 0 bases, with 10 bases between them. The CDR3 sequence: CASTPRSSYNEQFF. CDR3 bases: TGTGCCAGCACCCCGAGGAGCTCCTACAATGAGCAGTTCTTC.

The CDR3 protein is CASSDFSGTDTQYF. The DNA of the CDR3 is TGTGCCAGCAGTGATTTCTCGGGAACAGATACGCAGTATTTT. The V gene is TRBV2, the J gene TRBJ2-3, with TRBD2 as a possible D gene (5 bases). The CDR3 length is 14 residues. Germline values: CDR1 SNHLY, CDR2 FYNNEI. V lost 3 bases, J lost 3 bases, and 10 bases lay in between.

CDR3 bases: TGTGCCAGCAGCCATACCTTTACGGGTGAAGCTTTCTTT. Translated, it gives CASSHTFTGEAFF. The chain uses TRBV3-1 (or the pseudogene TRBV3-2) and TRBJ1-1; the D is unclear. CDR1 and CDR2 from the germline V gene are LGHDT and YNNKEL (reference sequence). Trimming removed 3 bases from V and 7 bases from J, with 12 bases in between. The CDR3 totals 13 residues.

The CDR3 spells CASSRGVSNQPQHF. CDR3 sequence (DNA): TGTGCCAGTAGTAGGGGAGTAAGCAATCAGCCCCAGCATTTT. The chain uses TRBV19 and TRBJ1-5; no clear D gene. Trimming took off 4 bases at V and 1 base at J, with 8 bases between the two ends. Germline V gene sequence: CDR1 LNHDA, CDR2 SQIVND (reference sequence). The CDR3 is 14 amino acids.

This chain connects TRBV19 to TRBJ1-6; D possibly corresponds to TRBD1 (5 bases). CDR3 length: 12 amino acids. Germline V gene sequence: CDR1 LNHDA, CDR2 SQIVND (reference sequence). The V and J ends lost 11 bases and 10 bases respectively, with 15 bases between them. CDR3 DNA sequence: TGTGCCGTCGGTGGAGGGGCATCACCCCTCCACTTT. It translates to CAVGGGASPLHF.

The chain carries TRBV7-9 and TRBJ1-2, with D uncertain. Germline CDR1 and CDR2: SEHNR and FQNEAQ (reference sequence). Trimming pared 1 base from V and 6 bases from J, leaving 18 bases between. This CDR3 has 16 amino acids. CDR3 sequence reads: CASSLVELGSRDGYTF. In DNA form, the CDR3 reads TGTGCCAGCAGCTTAGTTGAATTAGGGAGTAGGGATGGCTACACCTTC. Using reference TRBV7-9 and TRBJ1-2 for the parts outside the CDR3, the full variable domain is DTGVSQNPRHKITKRGQNVTFRCDPISEHNRLYWYRQTLGQGPEFLTYFQNEAQLEKSRLLSDRFSAERPKGSFSTLEIQRTEQGDSAMYLCASSLVELGSRDGYTFGSGTRLTVV.

The chain joins TRBV5-6 to TRBJ1-4, with 8 bases matching TRBD1. CDR3 size: 16 residues. V lost 4 bases and J lost 3; bases outside the gene matches: 8. Germline V gives CDR1 SGHDT, CDR2 YYEEEE. The CDR3 protein is CASSGRGQRSNEKLFF. The CDR3 DNA reads TGTGCCAGCAGCGGCAGGGGGCAGAGGTCTAATGAAAAACTGTTTTTT.

This sequence joins TRBV18 and TRBJ2-7; 7 nucleotides agree with TRBD2. The V gene's germline CDR1 is KGHSH and CDR2 LQKENI. The CDR3 consists of 15 residues. The trim removed 2 bases at V and 2 bases at J, leaving 6 bases unmatched. CDR3 nucleotide sequence: TGTGCCAGCTCACCATCTGCGGGGGACCCCTACGAGCAGTACTTC. Amino acid sequence: CASSPSAGDPYEQYF.

The chain uses TRBV5-4 and TRBJ2-1; TRBD2 is a possible D gene (7 bases). The CDR3 is made up of 16 amino acids. Germline values: CDR1 SGHNT, CDR2 YYREEE (reference sequence). V was shortened by 4 bases and J by 6 bases, with 20 bases between the two germline ends. CDR3 amino acids: CASSPSGGAGPNEQFF. As DNA, the CDR3 is TGTGCCAGCAGCCCCAGTGGGGGGGCCGGACCCAATGAGCAGTTCTTC.

This chain joins TRBV10-3 and TRBJ2-7; TRBD2 agrees at 10 bases. Losses at the gene ends were 5 bases for V and 2 bases for J; bases not matched to a gene: 3. The CDR3 runs to 14 residues. Germline CDR1 ENHRY, CDR2 SYGVKD. The CDR3 DNA follows: TGTGCCATCAGTCCGAGCGGGGGGGCCTACGAGCAGTACTTC. Its protein is CAISPSGGAYEQYF.

The V gene is TRBV19, the J gene TRBJ1-2; 7 bases agree with TRBD1. This CDR3 is built from 14 residues. Germline V CDR1 and CDR2: LNHDA, SQIVND (reference sequence). The J segment lost 4 bases and the V segment lost 11 bases, leaving 13 bases of the junction unmatched. For the CDR3, the DNA is TGTGCCTCCAACCCCGACAGGGACTTCTATGGCTACACCTTC. Residues: CASNPDRDFYGYTF.

The chain is built from TRBV3-1 (or the pseudogene TRBV3-2) and TRBJ1-1; no firm D call. Per germline, CDR1 LGHDT and CDR2 YNNKEL (reference sequence). The CDR3 totals 12 residues. Trimming stripped 4 bases from V and 9 bases from J, with 12 bases between. The CDR3: CASSLRGSQAFF. In nucleotides, the CDR3 is TGTGCCAGCAGCCTGCGCGGGAGCCAAGCTTTCTTT.

J is TRBJ2-7 and V is TRBV19, with 10 nucleotides matching TRBD1. The CDR3 has 14 residues. The V segment lost 5 bases and the J segment 7 bases; nucleotides outside the gene matches: 8. The V gene's germline CDR1 is LNHDA and CDR2 SQIVND (reference sequence). The CDR3 coding sequence is TGTGCCAGTAGTTCCCGACAGGGGGCGTTGGAGCAGTACTTC. This gives the protein CASSSRQGALEQYF.

The chain combines TRBV20-1 with TRBJ1-1; a possible D gene is TRBD1 (5 bases). V lost 2 bases to trimming and J lost 6 bases, with 7 bases between them. Germline-derived CDR1 and CDR2 are DFQATT and SNEGSKA (reference sequence). This CDR3 region has 11 residues. In nucleotides, the CDR3 is TGCAGTGCTAGACAGGGCCCTGAAGCTTTCTTT. Protein: CSARQGPEAFF.

This clone was counted a few times. The CDR3 loop reads CASSLEGSSYQPQHF. CDR3 DNA sequence: TGTGCCAGCAGTTTGGAGGGATCTTCGTATCAGCCCCAGCATTTT. This rearrangement joins TRBV28 to TRBJ1-5, with D uncertain. Trimming pared 3 bases from V and 5 bases from J, leaving 14 bases between. The germline gives CDR1 MDHEN, CDR2 SYDVKM. The CDR3 loop spans 15 amino acids.

The rearrangement joins TRBV2 to TRBJ2-1; D gene ambiguous. CDR1 and CDR2 (germline): SNHLY, FYNNEI. Deletions cut 4 bases from V and 7 bases from J, with 8 bases between. The CDR3 is made up of 12 amino acids. The CDR3 here is CASSVSRNEQFF. CDR3 nucleotides: TGTGCCAGCAGTGTAAGCAGGAATGAGCAGTTCTTC.

The chain combines TRBV5-1 with TRBJ1-1, with D possibly being TRBD1 (6 bases). Germline V gives CDR1 SGHRS, CDR2 YFSETQ. Trimming took 4 bases from V and 0 from J, leaving 16 bases between them. The CDR3 spans 16 residues. The CDR3 region is CASSQIGTSLNTEAFF. DNA of the CDR3: TGCGCCAGCAGCCAAATCGGGACATCCTTGAACACTGAAGCTTTCTTT.

This clone was counted only a few times. The V call is TRBV14, the J call TRBJ1-6; D is uncertain. The germline V and J ends were trimmed by 8 bases and 10 bases, with 15 bases remaining between them. The CDR3 totals 13 residues. CDR1 is SGHDN and CDR2 is FVKESK in the germline V gene. CDR3 nucleotides: TGTGCCAGCCACCTTGGAGGAGGCTCACCCCTCCACTTT. Translation: CASHLGGGSPLHF.

This clone was seen more than once but under ten times. V is TRBV4-1 and J is TRBJ1-2, with D perhaps TRBD1 (6 bases). Per germline, CDR1 MGHRA and CDR2 YSYEKL. V lost 0 bases to trimming and J lost 4 bases, with 12 bases between them. This CDR3 has 15 residues. CDR3 nucleotides: TGCGCCAGCAGCCAAGATGAACCCAGGGGCTATGGCTACACCTTC. It translates to CASSQDEPRGYGYTF.

This clone showed up just once. The V call is TRBV9, the J call TRBJ2-3; 7 bases are a match to TRBD2. From germline, CDR1 is SGDLS and CDR2 YYNGEE. The CDR3 extends over 16 amino acids. With V trimmed by 3 bases and J by 2 bases, 9 bases remained unmatched. The CDR3 loop reads CASSASGTTNTDTQYF. CDR3 in DNA: TGTGCCAGCAGCGCCTCCGGGACTACGAACACAGATACGCAGTATTTT.

The chain combines TRBV7-2 with TRBJ1-2, with 9 bases aligning to TRBD1. This CDR3 contains 14 residues. Unmatched junction bases numbered 5, after V lost 6 bases and J lost 3 bases. The germline CDR1 and CDR2 sequences are SGHTA and FQGNSA. CDR3 nucleotides: TGTGCCAGCAGTTCACAGGGGGCTGACTATGGCTACACCTTC. Translated, it gives CASSSQGADYGYTF.